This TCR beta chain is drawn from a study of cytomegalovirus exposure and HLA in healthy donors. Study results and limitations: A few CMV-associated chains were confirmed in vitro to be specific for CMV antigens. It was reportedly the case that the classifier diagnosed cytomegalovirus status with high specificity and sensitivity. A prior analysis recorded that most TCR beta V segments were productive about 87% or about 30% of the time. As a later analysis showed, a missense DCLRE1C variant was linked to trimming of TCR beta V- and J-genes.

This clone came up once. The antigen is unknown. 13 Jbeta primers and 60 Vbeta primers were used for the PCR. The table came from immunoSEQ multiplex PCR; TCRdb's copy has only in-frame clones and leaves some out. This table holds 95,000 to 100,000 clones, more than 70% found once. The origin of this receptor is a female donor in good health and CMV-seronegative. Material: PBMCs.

The CDR3 DNA reads as TGTGCCAGCAGCTCTACAGGGGATCGGGAGACCCAGTACTTC. It translates to CASSSTGDRETQYF. This chain joins TRBV6-5 and TRBJ2-5, with 7 bases aligning to TRBD1. V trimming: 6 bases; J trimming: 5 bases; junction bases outside the gene matches: 9. The CDR3 consists of 14 residues. Germline V gene lookup returns CDR1 MNHEY and CDR2 SVGAGI.